This record looks at one T cell receptor beta chain sequence and its context. Its antigen target is currently unknown. The sample holds no much larger clone one base away, and base qualities are not on file. According to the germline V gene (reference sequence), CDR1 reads LNHNV and CDR2 reads YYDKDF. The CDR3 sequence holds 15 residues, the cysteine and phenylalanine included. Only CDR3 DNA is held: 45 bases, read in frame from base 1. For this chain, trimming is 4 bases at the V end and 4 bases at the J end, and the number of junction bases without a gene match is 5. In total, roughly 670 healthy bone marrow donors made up the cohort. Cohort members were all nominally healthy when sampled, although unrecorded immune exposures were likely present. The donor tested CMV seropositive and was one of the 289 seropositive cohort members. A peripheral blood sample was provided by each donor, and peripheral blood mononuclear cells were used for TCR beta sequencing. The Qiagen DNeasy Blood Extraction Kit was used to extract genomic DNA from the blood cell samples.

The library was produced with the immunoSEQ multiplex PCR assay. For the multiplex PCR, a mixture combining 60 forward primers for TCR Vbeta segments and 13 reverse primers for TCR Jbeta segments was used. The CDR3 region of rearranged TCR beta genes was amplified from genomic DNA by a multiplex PCR assay. On the Illumina HiSeq System, the amplified TCR beta libraries were sequenced as 87-base-pair reads. As for how the authors treated the data: A later analysis tallied around 80 million unique TCR beta chains across the 700 or so repertoires, and about 12 million of those chains were shared by two or more donors. To remove PCR and sequencing errors, raw reads were error-corrected and collapsed into unique sequences using a nearest-neighbor algorithm that merged closely related sequences. V, D and J gene segments were assigned by aligning CDR3 sequences to IMGT reference sequences. For a sequence to be retained, at least a six-nucleotide match to both a V gene segment and a J gene segment was required. Rearrangements were classified as productive when the CDR3 lacked stop codons and remained in frame with V and J, and all other rearrangements were classified as non-productive. CDR3 was defined according to IMGT convention as the region running from the second conserved V-encoded cysteine to the conserved J-encoded phenylalanine. The earlier analysis of 500 to 650 of the donors excluded any sequence lacking an unambiguous match to a single V gene segment. An earlier analysis of 500 to 700 of the donors classified V segments as functional when productive rearrangements were above 56.7% and as segregating when the standard deviation between donors was above 5%. A statistical classification framework was developed to diagnose cytomegalovirus status using the catalog of TCR beta chain sequences. In a later analysis, TCR nucleotide sequences were compared against IMGT/GENE-DB human TR gene sequences so that V and J genes could be assigned. Using the TCRdist pipeline, a later analysis assigned CDR3 sequences along with most-parsimonious VDJ recombination scenarios. In a later analysis, each TCR beta chain was defined by its CDR3 amino acid sequence together with its V-gene family, and reads without a unique V-gene family were excluded. A later analysis removed 450 to 600 highly shared, low-generation-probability nucleotide sequences to deal with suspected cross-contamination and a sequencing artifact. In a later analysis, a clonal expansion index for each public chain was calculated from normalized within-repertoire ranks of inferred template counts. A later analysis computed generation probabilities with a VDJ recombination model fitted to out-of-frame rearrangements, and checked the results against IGoR. A later analysis scored TCR-TCR, TCR-HLA and TCR-CMV co-occurrence with hypergeometric tests, applying a repertoire-size bias correction to TCR pairs. A later analysis estimated false discovery rates by permuting HLA or CMV assignments 20 times. In a later analysis, co-occurring TCRs were grouped with DBSCAN, and TCRdist sequence similarity was added when clustering was performed within HLA-allele-positive subsets. Co-occurrence clustering excluded repertoires with fewer than 30,000 or more than 120,000 public chains, plus five with anomalous nucleotide sharing. The clones in this table, taken by TCRdb from immuneACCESS, are in-frame only. Not every clone is retained; where verified, under half of the shortfall comes from an unresolved V gene, and the cause of the rest is unknown. V, J and clone size derive from that table, while D and trimming were established from the DNA sequence. The sample data list roughly 150,000 clones, and about three quarters of these were observed just once. The top ten clones comprise about 7.7% of the sample.

The sample belongs to a study of cytomegalovirus exposure and HLA in healthy donors (dated by TCRdb to about 2017). For context, the study as a whole: An earlier analysis of under 600 of the donors reported approximately 300 Gb of sequence data and 120 million or so unique TCR beta sequences from about 179 million T cells. About 300 gigabases of sequencing data and tens of millions of unique TCR sequences were included in an early release covering over 600 HLA-typed donors. Of the roughly 400 genotyped donors, less than 85% were placed in the genetic ancestry cluster associated with self-reported Caucasian donors. The study aimed to test whether cataloging public T cell receptors could reveal signatures of past pathogen exposure. The study used immunosequencing to profile the T cell repertoires of approximately 630 subjects and linked those repertoires to cytomegalovirus serostatus. A separate validation cohort of about 110 different subjects was used in addition to the 666-subject first cohort. High-throughput TCR immunosequencing, statistical association of individual TCRs with disease status, and machine learning were combined to predict cytomegalovirus infection status. A later analysis re-examined previously published TCR beta repertoires from about 700 donors and added high-resolution HLA genotyping to investigate patterns of TCR occurrence. In the later analysis, no new phenotypic data were used to find candidate immune exposures; instead, reliance was placed on TCR beta sequences and their occurrence across donors. To decide whether each TCR beta V gene segment behaved as functional or pseudogenic, an earlier analysis of approximately 590 of the donors relied on high-throughput TCR beta sequencing. Alongside the repertoire data, information on donor age, sex, ethnicity and CMV serostatus was compiled. A later genetic analysis used genome-wide SNP genotypes for about 60% of the 666 donors, treating that subset as a discovery cohort. All discovery cohort repertoires had been generated using a single sequencing platform. Both class I and class II loci were covered by HLA typing, at four-digit resolution. The number of typed donors differed by locus: roughly 629-640 for A, B, C, DRB1 and DQB1; 500 to 550 for DQA1; approximately 610 for DPA1; and roughly 470 for DPB1. Four to six DR-DQ haplotypes were handled as single units for association and clustering, since linkage in the cohort was strong. On average, roughly 200,000 unique TCR beta nucleotide sequences were sequenced per donor among 300 to 500 genotyped donors of the cohort, with roughly 18% of those sequences being non-productive.

Beyond this particular receptor, the publication reports: In an earlier analysis of more than 450 of the donors, most TCR beta V segments were observed in productive rearrangements about 87% or about 30% of the time, broadly matching IMGT annotations. The presence/absence analyses assumed that sequencing depth was roughly uniform across donors, and that assumption may not be true. In a later analysis, the rate of TCR association differed among HLA loci, with DRB1 alleles having the most associated TCRs and HLA-C alleles having the fewest. It was suggested by the authors that the approach could potentially be generalized to other disease states and immunological phenotypes. An association between a missense DCLRE1C variant and V-gene and J-gene trimming of TCR beta chains was found in a later genetic analysis and replicated in an independent cohort. The classifier was reported to diagnose cytomegalovirus status with high specificity and sensitivity in both the original cohort and the validation cohort. A total of roughly 160 TCR beta chains were listed by the study as associated with cytomegalovirus. This cohort had only TCR beta chains sequenced, and the lack of alpha or paired-chain data limited which features could be detected. A later analysis found that HLA-associated TCR beta chains were more clonally expanded and had lower generation probabilities than equally common non-associated chains. The only immune exposure information available for the cohort was CMV serostatus. Some IMGT-functional V segments, including TRBV6-2 and TRBV6-3, could not be distinguished by the 87-base-pair reads and were therefore excluded. In a later genetic analysis, fewer N-insertions in productive TCRs were reported among donors in an Asian-associated ancestry cluster than the roughly 640-donor mean. A group of highly shared sequence variants was considered likely to be a technical artifact of the sequencing pipeline. Three of the identified cytomegalovirus-associated TCR beta chains were confirmed in vitro to be specific for cytomegalovirus antigens. A later analysis associated some 17,000 TCR beta sequences with specific HLA alleles at a false discovery rate of 0.05. In a later analysis, several top co-occurrence clusters were reported to appear linked to parvovirus B19, influenza, CMV and Epstein-Barr virus. A further reported finding was that TCR beta sequences accurately predicted the HLA-A and HLA-B alleles for most subjects in the first cohort. Because some donors lacked HLA typing at each locus, the association tests relied only on the typed subset. Strong co-occurrence of HLA alleles, especially DR and DQ, made assigning TCR associations to individual alleles difficult. Linkage disequilibrium might explain the correlated functional status among segregating V segments, but an unknown experimental factor could not be excluded. Across donors, most TCR sequences were observed very rarely, whereas some public TCRs were present in many individuals. Because counts were too low, fewer than 20 rarely observed V segments, including chromosome 9 orphons, were excluded from the earlier analysis of fewer than 650 of the donors. Most CMV-associated TCR beta chains appeared to be HLA-restricted in a later analysis, and the HLA associations seemed to be driven largely by CMV exposure.

This TCR derives from a woman between 40 and 50 years old in good health and CMV-seropositive. The sequencing input was PBMCs. This chain joins TRBV15 to TRBJ2-2; 8 junctional bases match TRBD1. The CDR3 reads as follows: CATSKGQGPTGELFF. In nucleotide form, the sequence is TGTGCCACCAGCAAAGGACAGGGTCCCACCGGGGAGCTGTTTTTT.